The source of this T cell receptor (beta chain) is a study of memory CD4+ T cells and cytomegalovirus serostatus. Sequencing used immunoSEQ multiplex PCR; TCRdb keeps in-frame clones, though not all of them. Seen here are approximately 52,000 clones, around 82% observed once, and the top ten hold about 0.77%. The sort gate was single viable CD3+CD4+CD8-CD45RO+ cells for memory CD4+ T cells. This clone was observed a few times. V was pared by 11 bases and J by 0 bases, with 8 bases between. Germline V gene lookup returns CDR1 SNHLY and CDR2 FYNNEI. CDR3 length equals 13 residues. The chain has TRBV2 and TRBJ2-6, with D uncertain. Material for sequencing was memory CD4+ T cells from blood. This receptor was identified in an adult in good health and CMV-seronegative. The CDR3 DNA sequence: TGTGCCGTCCGATACTCTGGGGCCAACGTCCTGACTTTC. This encodes CAVRYSGANVLTF.